This TCR beta chain was obtained from a study of CXCR3-negative and CXCR3-positive naive CD8 T cells. Of note for this clonotype: Its specificity is unknown.

The naive CD8+ gate required CD45RO-CCR7+CD27+CD95- phenotype. Carrying UMI labels, the TRB cDNA libraries were prepared through 5' RACE. TCRdb re-called the 5' RACE reads; every CDR3 protein appears as one record, without DNA. The sample includes about 120,000 distinct CDR3 sequences. Study results and limitations: Both naive subsets showed comparably high diversity, and memory CD8+ cells showed much lower diversity. Comparison of naive CXCR3-negative and CXCR3-positive cells revealed similar TRBV-TRBJ usage, while memory cells differed. Naive subsets expressed similar surface CD5; TRB CDR3 features served to infer TCR strength. Higher TRB CDR3 hydrophobicity marked CXCR3-positive naive cells relative to CXCR3-negative naive cells.

This TCR was sampled from a human donor in good health. Some clones in this sample may be carry-over from other donors' samples. Sequencing was done on a sample of naive CXCR3+ CD8+ T cells from blood. Described subset: CD45RO-CCR7+CD27+CD95- naive CD8+ T cells expressing CXCR3 (TNR3+).

The CDR3 protein is CSVEVGGAASYNEQFF. This rearrangement joins TRBV29-1 to TRBJ2-1; TCRdb lists TRBD1, though no DNA is available to test this call. This CDR3 region has 16 residues. CDR1 is SQVTM and CDR2 is ANQGSEA in the germline V gene.